This T cell receptor delta chain was retrieved from a study of γδ T cells in repeated Plasmodium falciparum infection. Germline lookup yields CDR1 TVYSNPD and CDR2 GDNSRS (reference sequence). This CDR3 region has 16 residues. On this clone itself: Antigen specificity is unknown. This sequence is one base from a far larger clone and is likely a read error. Within the sample, other DNA sequences also encode this same CDR3.

Bulk repertoires came from Vgamma9/Vdelta2+ or Vdelta2-negative gammadelta T cells flow-sorted from PBMC. Overall study results and limits: Compared with Australian children, Malian Vdelta2-negative repertoires seemed more clonal, less diverse, less shared.

TRG and TRD sequences were obtained from every sorted gammadelta sample. TCRdb called clones anew from the multiplex PCR reads with CATT. The profile covers around 49,000 delta-chain clones, with about 2% appearing a single time and 24% taken by the ten largest. The rearrangement uses TRDV3 and TRDJ1; TRDD3 agrees at 10 bases. No J gene is reported in TCRdb; it was inferred here by comparing the DNA with germline. This receptor was taken from a pool of human donors (malaria-infected and uninfected, not separated). Sequencing used gamma-delta T cells from blood. CDR3 sequence reads: CAFFSGKLGDTDKLIF. The CDR3, as DNA: TGCGCCTTTTTCTCCGGAAAACTGGGGGATACCGATAAACTCATCTTT.